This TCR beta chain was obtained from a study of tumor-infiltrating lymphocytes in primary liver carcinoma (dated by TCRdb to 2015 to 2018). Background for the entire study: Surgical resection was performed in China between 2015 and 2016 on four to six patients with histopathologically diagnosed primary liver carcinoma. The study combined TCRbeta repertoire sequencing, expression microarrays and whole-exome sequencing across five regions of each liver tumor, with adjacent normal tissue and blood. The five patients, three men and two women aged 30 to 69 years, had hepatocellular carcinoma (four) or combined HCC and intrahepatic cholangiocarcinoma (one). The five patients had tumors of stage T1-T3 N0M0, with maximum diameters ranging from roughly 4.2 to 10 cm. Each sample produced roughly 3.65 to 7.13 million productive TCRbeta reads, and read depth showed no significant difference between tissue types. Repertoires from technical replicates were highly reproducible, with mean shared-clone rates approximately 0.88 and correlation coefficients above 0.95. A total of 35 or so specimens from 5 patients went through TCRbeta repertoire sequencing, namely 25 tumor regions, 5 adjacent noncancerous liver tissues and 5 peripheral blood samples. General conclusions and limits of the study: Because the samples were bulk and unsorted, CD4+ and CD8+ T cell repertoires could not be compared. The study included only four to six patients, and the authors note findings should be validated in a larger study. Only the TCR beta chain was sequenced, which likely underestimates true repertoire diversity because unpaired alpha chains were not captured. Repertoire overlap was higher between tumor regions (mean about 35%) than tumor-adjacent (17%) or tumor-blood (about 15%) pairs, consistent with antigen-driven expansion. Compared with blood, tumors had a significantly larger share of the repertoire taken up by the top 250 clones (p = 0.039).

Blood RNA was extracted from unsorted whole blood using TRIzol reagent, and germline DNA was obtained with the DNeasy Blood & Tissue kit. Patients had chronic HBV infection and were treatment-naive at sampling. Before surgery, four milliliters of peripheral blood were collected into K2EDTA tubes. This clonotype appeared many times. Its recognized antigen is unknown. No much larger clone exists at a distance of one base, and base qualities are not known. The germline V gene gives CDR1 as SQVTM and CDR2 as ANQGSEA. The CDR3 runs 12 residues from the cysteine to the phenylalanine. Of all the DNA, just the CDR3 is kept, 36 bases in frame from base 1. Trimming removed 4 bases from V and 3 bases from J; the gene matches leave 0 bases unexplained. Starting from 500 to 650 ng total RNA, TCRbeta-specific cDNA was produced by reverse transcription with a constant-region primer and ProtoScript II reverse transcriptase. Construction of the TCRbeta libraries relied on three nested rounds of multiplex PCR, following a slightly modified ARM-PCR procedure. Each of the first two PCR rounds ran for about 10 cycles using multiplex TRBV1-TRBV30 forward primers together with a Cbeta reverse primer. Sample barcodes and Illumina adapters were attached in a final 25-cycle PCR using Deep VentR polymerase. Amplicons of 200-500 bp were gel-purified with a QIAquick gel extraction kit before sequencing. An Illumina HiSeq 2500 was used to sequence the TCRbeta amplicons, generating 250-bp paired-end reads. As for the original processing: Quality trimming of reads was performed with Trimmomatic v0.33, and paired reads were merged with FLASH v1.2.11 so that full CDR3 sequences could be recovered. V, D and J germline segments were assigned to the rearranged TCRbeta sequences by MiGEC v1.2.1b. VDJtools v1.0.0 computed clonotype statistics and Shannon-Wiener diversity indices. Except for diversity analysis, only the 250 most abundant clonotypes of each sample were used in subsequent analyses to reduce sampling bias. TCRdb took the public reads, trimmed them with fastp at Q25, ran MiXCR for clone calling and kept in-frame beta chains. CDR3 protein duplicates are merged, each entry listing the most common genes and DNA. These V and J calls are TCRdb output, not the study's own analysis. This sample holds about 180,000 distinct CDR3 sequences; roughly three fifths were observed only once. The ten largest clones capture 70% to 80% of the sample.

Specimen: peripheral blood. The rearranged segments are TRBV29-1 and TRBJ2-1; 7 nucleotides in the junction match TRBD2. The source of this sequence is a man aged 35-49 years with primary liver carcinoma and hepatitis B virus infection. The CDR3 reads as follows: CSVASGYNEQFF. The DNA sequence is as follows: TGCAGCGTTGCTAGCGGCTACAATGAGCAGTTCTTC.